This T cell receptor (beta chain) originates from a study of T-cell memory formation after mild COVID-19. Across the study: TCR clusters were mostly donor specific.

This clonotype has just a few counts. TCRdb independently ran MiXCR on the 5' RACE reads; one entry per CDR3 protein. The sample records 75,000 to 90,000 distinct CDR3 sequences, around 13% being singletons. Germline V gene data show CDR1 as SSHAT and CDR2 as FNYEAQ (reference sequence). The ends were cut back, 5 bases at V and 5 bases at J, with 28 bases in the middle. This CDR3 has 19 residues. The sequenced sample was PBMCs or a T cell subset sorted from them (not recorded which). The source of this sequence is an adult woman who had mild COVID-19 (a few samples of this study predate the infection). Cell type and time point are not known. The chain combines TRBV7-7 with TRBJ2-1; D could derive from TRBD1 or TRBD2 (6 bases each). CDR3 region: CASSPGQRAGPQPDNEQFF. Written as DNA, the CDR3 is TGTGCCAGCAGCCCCGGACAGAGAGCGGGCCCCCAACCCGACAATGAGCAGTTCTTC.